This T cell receptor (beta chain) was sequenced for a study of cytomegalovirus exposure and HLA in healthy donors. Study-level results: Later genetic work tied a missense DCLRE1C variant to beta-chain V and J trimming.

As concerns this clone: As yet, its antigen is unknown.

Both 60 Vbeta primers and 13 Jbeta primers went into the PCR. Sequencing was performed with immunoSEQ multiplex PCR; in TCRdb, only in-frame clones are kept and a portion is missing. The repertoire holds around 130,000 clones, with about 8% as singletons. The CDR3 has 16 residues. Germline loops: CDR1 ENHRY, CDR2 SYGVKD. Trimming at V came to 0 bases and at J to 6 bases, leaving 4 bases not matched to a gene. The gene calls are TRBV10-3 and TRBJ2-1; 11 bases line up with TRBD1. The sequenced sample was PBMCs. The TCR comes from a woman in her forties in good health and CMV-seropositive. The CDR3: CAISESYGTGGNEQFF. Here the CDR3 DNA reads TGTGCCATCAGTGAGTCGTATGGGACAGGGGGCAATGAGCAGTTCTTC.